This T cell receptor (beta chain) appears in the sequencing data of a study of T cell responses to AZD1222 COVID-19 vaccine. Study in general: Combined were second doses at about 4 or about 12 weeks.

V lost 7 bases to trimming and J lost 5 bases, with 8 bases between them. Germline CDR1 MDHEN, CDR2 SYDVKM. The CDR3 has 11 amino acids. Some clones are missing from TCRdb's copy, which holds only in-frame ones; the method was immunoSEQ multiplex PCR. Of some 130,000 clones detected, approximately 84% appear once; the ten largest clones hold 20% to 25%. This clone was recorded only once. Other DNA sequences in this specimen translate into the identical CDR3. The V call is TRBV28, the J call TRBJ1-2; D is perhaps TRBD1 (5 bases). This sequence originates from an adult in good health. The starting material was peripheral blood, obtained on day 0 of AZD1222 vaccination. CDR3 region: CASNGGYGYTF. CDR3 in DNA: TGTGCCAGCAATGGGGGATATGGCTACACCTTC.